Each of the 18 T cell receptor beta chains below was sequenced from the same sample in a study of T-cell reconstitution after alpha-beta-depleted transplantation in children. The authors prepared the TCRbeta library with unique molecular identifiers. TCRdb used MiXCR to reprocess the PCR reads, holding one entry per CDR3 protein. The table records about 160,000 distinct CDR3 sequences, 11% of them present only once. Source: PBMCs, taken before TCRalphabeta/CD19-depleted stem cell transplant. The source of these receptors is a boy between 2 and 15 years old with acute myeloid leukemia, due to receive a stem cell transplant.

This clonotype was seen many times. The chain employs TRBV6-1 and TRBJ2-7, with D tentatively TRBD2 (7 bases). The CDR3 consists of 13 residues. V gave up 2 bases and J gave up 6 bases, with 11 bases separating them. Germline lookup yields CDR1 MNHNS and CDR2 SASEGT. DNA for the CDR3: TGTGCCAGCAGTGAAACGGGGGGCTCCGAGCAGTACTTC. As protein: CASSETGGSEQYF.

The rearrangement uses TRBV3-1 and TRBJ2-2; D unclear. The CDR3 has 14 amino acids. Per the germline V gene, CDR1 is LGHDT and CDR2 is YNNKEL (reference sequence). The V gene lost 3 bases and the J gene lost 5 bases, with 10 bases spanning the gap. CDR3 nucleotide sequence: TGTGCCAGCAGCCACCTCAGGAAAACCGGGGAGCTGTTTTTT. This encodes CASSHLRKTGELFF.

This clonotype was observed at least ten times. The rearrangement joins TRBV28 to TRBJ2-7; D gene uncertain. Trimming shortened V by 3 bases and J by 6 bases, and 15 bases separated the two germline ends. Germline CDR1 reads MDHEN; CDR2 reads SYDVKM. This CDR3 has 14 amino acids. The chain's CDR3 is CASSLRSFSFEQYF. The CDR3 bases are TGTGCCAGCAGTTTGCGATCCTTTAGCTTCGAGCAGTACTTC.

This clonotype was detected many times. CDR3 DNA sequence: TGCGCCAGCAGCTTGGCCGGGACAGGGAAACGCGAGCAGTACTTC. Amino acid sequence: CASSLAGTGKREQYF. The chain joins TRBV5-1 to TRBJ2-7, with 9 nucleotides matching TRBD1. Germline V gives CDR1 SGHRS, CDR2 YFSETQ. The V and J ends lost 0 bases and 6 bases, in that order; junction bases with no gene match: 7. The CDR3 contains 15 residues.

This clonotype was seen ten or more times. The chain combines TRBV20-1 with TRBJ2-5; tentatively, D is TRBD2 (6 bases). This CDR3 contains 11 residues. Germline CDR1 reads DFQATT; CDR2 reads SNEGSKA (reference sequence). Here the CDR3 DNA reads TGCAGCGGGACTGCCTTTGAGACCCAGTACTTC. This sequence encodes CSGTAFETQYF.

This clonotype occurred many times. The rearrangement joins TRBV15 to TRBJ2-7; TRBD1 or TRBD2 may be the D gene (5 bases each). V was trimmed by 0 bases and J by 2 bases, leaving 17 bases between them. Looked up from germline, CDR1 is LNHNV and CDR2 is YYDKDF (reference sequence). The CDR3 length is 17 residues. DNA of the CDR3: TGTGCCACCAGCAGAGAGGGAGCCAGGGTTGTCGCCTACGAGCAGTACTTC. Its protein product is CATSREGARVVAYEQYF. Filled out from reference TRBV15 and TRBJ2-7, the complete variable domain reads DAMVIQNPRYQVTQFGKPVTLSCSQTLNHNVMYWYQQKSSQAPKLLFHYYDKDFNNEADTPDNFQSRRPNTSFCFLDIRSPGLGDTAMYLCATSREGARVVAYEQYFGPGTRLTVT.

This clonotype showed up many times. CDR3 sequence reads: CASSSRRTSGRDNEQFF. The CDR3 region has the DNA TGTGCCAGCAGCTCACGACGGACTAGCGGGAGGGACAATGAGCAGTTCTTC. V and J are TRBV7-9 and TRBJ2-1; 15 bases line up with TRBD2. CDR3 length equals 17 residues. Germline V gene data show CDR1 as SEHNR and CDR2 as FQNEAQ (reference sequence). With 4 bases clipped from V and 5 bases from J, the junction kept 6 bases outside the gene matches.

At least ten counts were recorded for this clonotype. The chain uses TRBV11-2 and TRBJ2-3; the D is unclear. The germline CDR1 and CDR2 sequences are SGHAT and FQNNGV. With 5 bases removed from V and 5 bases from J, the gap between germline ends came to 8 bases. The CDR3 has 12 amino acids. CDR3 amino acids: CASSQTLDTQYF. Written as DNA, the CDR3 is TGTGCCAGCAGCCAGACTTTAGATACGCAGTATTTT.

This clonotype was detected many times. The chain uses TRBV20-1 and TRBJ2-5; 9 nucleotides line up with TRBD2. Germline CDR1 is DFQATT and CDR2 is SNEGSKA (reference sequence). CDR3 length: 17 residues. The J segment lost 0 bases and the V segment lost 3 bases, leaving 11 bases of the junction unmatched. The CDR3: CSARKGATSGNQETQYF. The CDR3 DNA is TGCAGTGCTAGGAAGGGAGCGACTAGCGGCAACCAAGAGACCCAGTACTTC.

Ten or more counts support this clonotype. The chain employs TRBV10-2 and TRBJ2-1; 8 positions agree with TRBD2. Trimming removed 6 bases from V and 4 bases from J; junction bases left unmatched: 8. In germline, CDR1 is WSHSY, CDR2 SAAADI. The CDR3 is made up of 15 amino acids. CDR3 protein: CASRTTSGPYNEQFF. As DNA, the CDR3 is TGCGCCAGCAGAACAACTAGCGGACCATACAATGAGCAGTTCTTC.

This clonotype occurred many times. This chain links TRBV10-2 with TRBJ1-2, with 10 bases that match TRBD1. This CDR3 contains 15 residues. The J segment lost 2 bases and the V segment lost 6 bases, leaving 6 bases of the junction unmatched. Germline assignment: CDR1 WSHSY and CDR2 SAAADI. CDR3 DNA: TGCGCCAGCAGCCCCGACAGGGGGCAGAACTATGGCTACACCTTC. As protein: CASSPDRGQNYGYTF.

This clonotype was found many times. The chain combines TRBV6-5 with TRBJ2-3; D remains unclear. With 0 bases removed from V and 5 bases from J, the gap between germline ends came to 0 bases. This CDR3 comprises 11 residues. The germline V gene encodes CDR1 MNHEY and CDR2 SVGAGI. The CDR3 spells CASSYSDTQYF. In nucleotides, the CDR3 is TGTGCCAGCAGTTACTCAGATACGCAGTATTTT.

This clonotype has ten or more counts. The V gene is TRBV20-1, the J gene TRBJ2-3; weak D call: TRBD2 (6 bases). Trimming cost V 6 bases and J 0 bases, with 10 bases left between them. The CDR3 is 13 residues long. Germline values: CDR1 DFQATT, CDR2 SNEGSKA (reference sequence). This CDR3 is CSAIAESTDTQYF. The CDR3 nucleotides are TGCAGTGCGATAGCGGAGAGCACAGATACGCAGTATTTT.

This clonotype was picked up many times. V is TRBV23-1 and J is TRBJ1-5, with 7 bases aligning to TRBD1. TRBV23-1 is designated an ORF whose function remains uncertain. CDR3 length: 14 amino acids. After removal of 4 bases from V and 6 bases from J, the junction contained 6 bases not matched to a gene. CDR3: CASSPPGGCQPQHF. CDR3 DNA sequence: TGCGCCAGCAGTCCACCAGGGGGATGTCAGCCCCAGCATTTT.

There are a few counts of this clonotype. This rearrangement joins TRBV20-1 to TRBJ2-6, with 9 bases that match TRBD1. The CDR3 consists of 17 residues. Trimming at V came to 3 bases and at J to 2 bases, leaving 8 bases not matched to a gene. The germline V gene encodes CDR1 DFQATT and CDR2 SNEGSKA (reference sequence). The CDR3 loop is CSASGTGRSAGANVLTF. CDR3 DNA: TGCAGTGCTAGCGGGACAGGGCGATCTGCTGGGGCCAACGTCCTGACTTTC.

This clonotype was counted ten times or more. The gene calls are TRBV5-1 and TRBJ2-2, with D uncertain. In germline, CDR1 is SGHRS, CDR2 YFSETQ. V dropped 5 bases and J dropped 0 bases, with 11 bases sitting between them. The CDR3 is 15 residues long. For the CDR3, the DNA is TGCGCCAGCAGACACCGGACCACGAACACCGGGGAGCTGTTTTTT. Translation gives CASRHRTTNTGELFF.

This clonotype has ten or more counts. The rearrangement links TRBV3-1 to TRBJ1-2, with a weak D call TRBD1 (5 bases). The V gene's germline CDR1 is LGHDT and CDR2 YNNKEL (reference sequence). Trimming shortened V by 6 bases and J by 7 bases, and 12 bases separated the two germline ends. The CDR3 loop spans 12 amino acids. The CDR3 here is CASRGRLGGYTF. CDR3 nucleotides: TGTGCCAGCAGGGGGCGTTTGGGTGGCTACACCTTC. Full variable domain (rest looked up from reference TRBV3-1 and TRBJ1-2): DTAVSQTPKYLVTQMGNDKSIKCEQNLGHDTMYWYKQDSKKFLKIMFSYNNKELIINETVPNRFSPKSPDKAHLNLHINSLELGDSAVYFCASRGRLGGYTFGSGTRLTVV.

At least ten counts were recorded for this clonotype. The V gene is TRBV5-1, the J gene TRBJ2-2, with 9 bases that match TRBD2. Germline CDR1 is SGHRS and CDR2 is YFSETQ. Trimming took 4 bases from V and 5 from J; bases not matched to a gene: 6. The CDR3 covers 15 residues. The CDR3: CASSRGGDGTGELFF. For the CDR3, the DNA is TGCGCCAGCAGCCGCGGGGGGGATGGAACCGGGGAGCTGTTTTTT.